The 22 T cell receptor beta chains presented below share a single source sample, sequenced in a study of blood T cell repertoires in COVID-19. Profiling relied on immunoSEQ multiplex PCR, and the TCRdb table lists in-frame clones only, not all of them. The sample lists a few hundred thousand clones, 89% occurring once. The sequenced sample consisted of peripheral blood. These receptors originate from a man younger than 35 who had recovered from COVID-19.

This chain links TRBV18 with TRBJ1-2, with TRBD1 as a possible D gene (6 bases). The CDR3 contains 13 residues. V lost 6 bases and J lost 1, with 9 bases in between. Germline lookup yields CDR1 KGHSH and CDR2 LQKENI. The CDR3 DNA follows: TGTGCCAGCTCCATGGACAGTAACTATGGCTACACCTTC. It translates to CASSMDSNYGYTF.

The V call is TRBV6-5, the J call TRBJ1-5; 12 bases line up with TRBD1. V gave up 5 bases and J gave up 6 bases; unmatched junction bases: 5. The CDR3 sequence is 15 residues long. Germline-derived CDR1 and CDR2 are MNHEY and SVGAGI. The CDR3 spells CASSPGQGAAQPQHF. In nucleotides, the CDR3 is TGTGCCAGCAGTCCGGGACAGGGGGCGGCTCAGCCCCAGCATTTT.

The genes are TRBV4-1 and TRBJ2-7; 7 bases match TRBD1. The CDR3 runs 15 residues. Germline V gives CDR1 MGHRA, CDR2 YSYEKL. The trim removed 1 base at V and 0 bases at J, leaving 3 bases unmatched. The CDR3 nucleotides read TGCGCCAGCAGCCAAGCGGACAGGCCCTCCTACGAGCAGTACTTC. Encoded protein: CASSQADRPSYEQYF.

CDR3 sequence (DNA): TGCGCCAGCGCGACTAGCGGGGCCACAGATACGCAGTATTTT. This codes for CASATSGATDTQYF. The V and J genes are TRBV5-1 and TRBJ2-3; 11 bases line up with TRBD2. Trimming at V came to 7 bases and at J to 2 bases, leaving 3 bases not matched to a gene. This CDR3 is built from 14 residues. Germline lookup yields CDR1 SGHRS and CDR2 YFSETQ.

This chain joins TRBV29-1 and TRBJ1-5, with no clear D. There are 13 residues in the CDR3. Trimming removed 4 bases from V and 4 bases from J, with 11 bases in between. The germline V gene encodes CDR1 SQVTM and CDR2 ANQGSEA. The CDR3 coding sequence is TGCAGCGTTGGTCATCAGGCAAATCAGCCCCAGCATTTT. It specifies CSVGHQANQPQHF. The full variable domain, its missing parts supplied by reference TRBV29-1 and TRBJ1-5, is SAVISQKPSRDICQRGTSLTIQCQVDSQVTMMFWYRQQPGQSLTLIATANQGSEATYESGFVIDKFPISRPNLTFSTLTVSNMSPEDSSIYLCSVGHQANQPQHFGDGTRLSIL.

The CDR3 loop reads CAWSVLGARSSYEQYF. As DNA, the CDR3 is TGTGCCTGGAGTGTACTCGGAGCGAGGAGCTCCTACGAGCAGTACTTC. The rearrangement links TRBV30 to TRBJ2-7; D is uncertain. CDR1 is GTSNPN, CDR2 SVGIG, per germline (reference sequence). The CDR3 covers 16 residues. V was clipped by 0 bases and J by 0 bases, with 15 bases between them.

The rearrangement joins TRBV4-1 to TRBJ1-4, with 10 bases that match TRBD1. In germline, CDR1 is MGHRA, CDR2 YSYEKL. This CDR3 contains 17 residues. With V trimmed by 2 bases and J by 0 bases, 3 bases remained unmatched. CDR3 nucleotide sequence: TGCGCCAGCAGCCAAATCGGACAGGGGGCAACTAATGAAAAACTGTTTTTT. Residues: CASSQIGQGATNEKLFF.

The V gene is TRBV9, the J gene TRBJ2-5; 7 bases match TRBD2. The CDR3 is 18 residues long. CDR1 SGDLS and CDR2 YYNGEE come from the germline V gene. Unmatched junction bases numbered 12, after V lost 0 bases and J lost 1 base. The DNA of the CDR3 is TGTGCCAGCAGCGTAGAGGGTGGAGTAGCGGGTCCCCAAGAGACCCAGTACTTC. Protein: CASSVEGGVAGPQETQYF.

This chain joins TRBV4-1 and TRBJ1-4; D gene ambiguous. The CDR3 is made up of 16 amino acids. V dropped 4 bases and J dropped 3 bases, with 15 bases sitting between them. Germline CDR1 is MGHRA and CDR2 is YSYEKL. The CDR3 loop reads CASSPLDRGANEKLFF. The CDR3 coding sequence is TGCGCCAGCAGCCCATTAGATCGGGGAGCTAATGAAAAACTGTTTTTT.

V gene TRBV4-3 combines with J gene TRBJ1-1; 7 bases match TRBD1. V lost 0 bases and J lost 4; bases outside the gene matches: 2. Germline CDR1 reads LGHNA; CDR2 reads YSLEER. The CDR3 length is 14 residues. In nucleotides, the CDR3 is TGCGCCAGCAGCCAAGAAGACAGGGTCACTGAAGCTTTCTTT. This translates into CASSQEDRVTEAFF.

This clone occurred once. The chain couples TRBV6-2 or TRBV6-3 to TRBJ1-4; D gene ambiguous. V was cut by 6 bases and J by 0 bases, with 5 bases left in between. Per germline, CDR1 MNHEY and CDR2 SVGEGT. The CDR3 covers 13 residues. The CDR3 bases are TGTGCCAGCAGCCCCACAACTAATGAAAAACTGTTTTTT. Amino acids: CASSPTTNEKLFF.

A single count supports this clone. CDR3 bases: TGCAGCGTTCTCGTCCAGGGGGCGGGGAATGAGCAGTTCTTC. Its protein product is CSVLVQGAGNEQFF. The V gene is TRBV29-1, the J gene TRBJ2-1, with TRBD1 matching 8 bases. The V gene's germline CDR1 is SQVTM and CDR2 ANQGSEA. Losses at the gene ends were 5 bases for V and 7 bases for J; bases not matched to a gene: 10. The CDR3 runs 14 residues.

The chain is built from TRBV5-1 and TRBJ2-5; TRBD2 matches 8 bases. From germline, CDR1 is SGHRS and CDR2 YFSETQ. There are 15 residues in the CDR3. J was trimmed by 0 bases and V by 5 bases; bases with no gene match: 6. The CDR3, as DNA: TGCGCCAGCAGGGAGGAACTAGCGGACCAAGAGACCCAGTACTTC. Protein sequence: CASREELADQETQYF.

A few counts support this clone. V is TRBV7-2 and J is TRBJ2-7; TRBD2 matches 8 bases. Unmatched junction bases numbered 9, after V lost 1 base and J lost 1 base. This CDR3 contains 17 residues. Germline assignment: CDR1 SGHTA and CDR2 FQGNSA. The CDR3 reads CASSLVGGPSGSYEQYF. CDR3 DNA sequence: TGTGCCAGCAGCTTAGTCGGGGGCCCTAGCGGGTCCTACGAGCAGTACTTC.

The CDR3 coding sequence is TGTGCCAGCAGCTTATCCCAGCGGCGCTCCTACAATGAGCAGTTCTTC. Residues: CASSLSQRRSYNEQFF. The chain combines TRBV11-3 with TRBJ2-1, with a possible D match to TRBD2 (5 bases). The CDR3 extends over 16 amino acids. Trimming removed 2 bases at V and 0 bases at J, with 11 bases between. Per the germline V gene, CDR1 is SGHNT and CDR2 is YENEEA.

This clone was picked up a small number of times. The chain joins TRBV6-2 or TRBV6-3 to TRBJ1-2; a weak D match, TRBD1 (6 bases). The CDR3 covers 12 residues. Germline V lookup: CDR1 MNHEY, CDR2 SVGEGT. Trimming stripped 5 bases from V and 8 bases from J, with 12 bases between. The CDR3 loop is CASSDPGEGYTF. The CDR3, as DNA: TGTGCCAGCAGTGATCCAGGGGAAGGCTACACCTTC.

In regard to this clone: Other DNA sequences within the sample encode an identical CDR3. The chain has TRBV9 and TRBJ1-1, with D tentatively TRBD1 (6 bases). The germline V and J ends were trimmed by 2 bases and 0 bases, with 8 bases remaining between them. The CDR3 runs 14 residues. Germline V gene lookup returns CDR1 SGDLS and CDR2 YYNGEE. CDR3 nucleotide sequence: TGTGCCAGCAGCGTCGGGACATTGAACACTGAAGCTTTCTTT. It specifies CASSVGTLNTEAFF.

This chain uses TRBV5-8 with TRBJ2-3, with D maybe TRBD2 (5 bases). Trimming pared 2 bases from V and 4 bases from J, leaving 23 bases between. Germline loops: CDR1 SGHTS, CDR2 YDEGEE. CDR3 length equals 18 residues. The CDR3 spells CASSFAVGRRGESDTQYF. DNA of the CDR3: TGTGCCAGCAGCTTTGCCGTGGGCCGACGGGGAGAATCAGATACGCAGTATTTT. Based on the CDR3 plus reference TRBV5-8 and TRBJ2-3, the full variable domain is EAGVTQSPTHLIKTRGQQATLRCSPISGHTSVYWYQQALGLGLQFLLWYDEGEERNRGNFPPRFSGRQFPNYSSELNVNALELEDSALYLCASSFAVGRRGESDTQYFGPGTRLTVL.

The chain employs TRBV2 and TRBJ2-1; 11 bases align to TRBD2. The CDR3 covers 15 residues. Germline V gene data show CDR1 as SNHLY and CDR2 as FYNNEI. V gave up 4 bases and J gave up 5 bases; unmatched junction bases: 4. This CDR3 reads CASSVSGGADNEQFF. The CDR3 coding sequence is TGTGCCAGCAGTGTTAGCGGGGGGGCCGACAATGAGCAGTTCTTC.

The chain carries TRBV5-4 and TRBJ1-4; 9 bases match TRBD1. The CDR3 extends over 15 amino acids. The trim removed 0 bases at V and 7 bases at J, leaving 4 bases unmatched. CDR1 is SGHNT, CDR2 YYREEE, per germline (reference sequence). The CDR3 loop is CASSLGTGVGEKLFF. The DNA for the CDR3 is TGTGCCAGCAGCTTGGGGACAGGGGTTGGTGAAAAACTGTTTTTT.

The rearrangement links TRBV19 to TRBJ1-6; 8 nucleotides align to TRBD1. CDR3 length equals 16 residues. The junction had 9 bases not matched to a gene; V was cut back by 4 bases and J by 7 bases. The germline V gene has CDR1 LNHDA and CDR2 SQIVND (reference sequence). The DNA of the CDR3 is TGTGCCAGTAGTACTATCGGACAGGGACTAAATTCACCCCTCCACTTT. Translated: CASSTIGQGLNSPLHF.

In DNA, the CDR3 is TGTGCCAGTAGCGGGTCAAGCAGGGGGCCTCAGCCCCAGCATTTT. This encodes CASSGSSRGPQPQHF. The chain has TRBV19 and TRBJ1-5; 8 bases align to TRBD1. Germline V gives CDR1 LNHDA, CDR2 SQIVND (reference sequence). J gave up 6 bases and V 6 bases, and 10 bases lay outside the gene matches. The CDR3 is 15 amino acids.